This passage covers 14 T cell receptor beta chains from one sample sequenced in a study of blood T cells in healthy people across ages. The use of a sample-barcoded 5' primer and a J-beta primer mix characterized a second PCR of roughly 6 to 11 cycles. TCRdb re-analysed the 5' RACE reads in MiXCR, keeping a single row per CDR3 protein. The sample includes 650,000 to 800,000 distinct CDR3 sequences, around 50% of them seen just once. Sequenced sample: blood. These receptors were obtained from a woman older than 75 in good health.

The sample holds many counts of this clonotype. V is TRBV7-2 and J is TRBJ2-3; D is undetermined. Trimming cost V 5 bases and J 8 bases, with 8 bases left between them. Germline V CDR1 and CDR2: SGHTA, FQGNSA. The CDR3 length is 11 residues. CDR3 nucleotides: TGTGCCAGCAGCCTACAGCCTACGCAGTATTTT. Encoded protein: CASSLQPTQYF. Supplemented by reference TRBV7-2 and TRBJ2-3, the full variable domain reads GAGVSQSPSNKVTEKGKDVELRCDPISGHTALYWYRQSLGQGLEFLIYFQGNSAPDKSGLPSDRFSAERTGGSVSTLTIQRTQQEDSAVYLCASSLQPTQYFGPGTRLTVL.

This chain connects TRBV20-1 to TRBJ2-5; 11 nucleotides align to TRBD1. Gene TRBJ2-7 matches the end of the DNA better, so the J call may be wrong. Per the germline V gene, CDR1 is DFQATT and CDR2 is SNEGSKA (reference sequence). The CDR3 covers 15 residues. The CDR3 DNA sequence: TGCAGTGCTAGACGGGACAGGGGGTCTCCCTACGAGCAGTACTTC. It is translated as CSARRDRGSPYEQYF.

The V call is TRBV27, the J call TRBJ2-7; D is undetermined. Germline V gene data show CDR1 as MNHEY and CDR2 as SMNVEV (reference sequence). The CDR3 has 14 residues. Trimming pared 4 bases from V and 3 bases from J, leaving 13 bases between. The CDR3: CASSYLGDHYEQYF. DNA of the CDR3: TGTGCCAGCAGTTATCTAGGAGATCACTACGAGCAGTACTTC.

There are many counts of this clonotype. The chain recombines TRBV7-2 with TRBJ2-3; TRBD2 might be the D (5 bases). V lost 2 bases and J lost 5, with 17 bases in between. The CDR3 extends over 16 amino acids. The V gene's germline CDR1 is SGHTA and CDR2 FQGNSA. The CDR3 loop reads CASSLWSGSTRDTQYF. CDR3 bases: TGTGCCAGCAGCTTATGGTCGGGATCTACCCGAGATACGCAGTATTTT.

This chain joins TRBV7-9 and TRBJ1-1; D gene unclear. The V end lost 1 base, the J end lost 3 bases, and 18 bases lay between the germline ends. The length of the CDR3 is 17 residues. Germline-derived CDR1 and CDR2 are SEHNR and FQNEAQ (reference sequence). CDR3 loop: CASSLESLSGGDTEAFF. CDR3 sequence (DNA): TGTGCCAGCAGCTTAGAGTCGTTGTCAGGTGGGGACACTGAAGCTTTCTTT.

The V gene is TRBV4-1, the J gene TRBJ2-6; TRBD2 might be the D (5 bases). The CDR3 length is 15 residues. CDR1 is MGHRA, CDR2 YSYEKL, per germline. The V end lost 0 bases, the J end lost 4 bases, and 7 bases lay between the germline ends. This CDR3 reads CASSQEEVGANVLTF. Written as DNA, the CDR3 is TGCGCCAGCAGCCAAGAGGAGGTCGGGGCCAACGTCCTGACTTTC.

This clonotype turned up a few times. The chain couples TRBV3-1 to TRBJ2-1; no reliable D call. The V gene lost 2 bases and the J gene lost 9 bases, with 8 bases spanning the gap. The CDR3 spans 12 residues. Germline V gives CDR1 LGHDT, CDR2 YNNKEL (reference sequence). CDR3: CASSQLLREQFF. The CDR3 region has the DNA TGTGCCAGCAGCCAACTCCTGCGTGAGCAGTTCTTC.

V usage is TRBV6-2 or TRBV6-3 and J usage is TRBJ1-2, with 7 bases fitting TRBD1. The CDR3 contains 15 residues. Trimming removed 6 bases from V and 5 bases from J; junction bases left unmatched: 12. CDR1 is MNHEY and CDR2 is SVGEGT in the germline V gene. This CDR3 is CASRPPTGFWYGYTF. CDR3 bases: TGTGCCAGCAGGCCACCGACAGGGTTTTGGTATGGCTACACCTTC.

Here the CDR3 reads CASSPVGVASSYNEQYF. As DNA, the CDR3 is TGTGCCAGCAGCCCCGTCGGAGTTGCTAGCTCCTACAATGAGCAGTACTTC. The gene calls are TRBV11-2 and TRBJ2-1; the D gene is possibly TRBD2 (5 bases). The better agreement between TRBJ2-7 and the DNA end casts doubt on the J call. This CDR3 contains 17 residues. Germline V lookup: CDR1 SGHAT, CDR2 FQNNGV.

This chain links TRBV18 with TRBJ1-1; 9 positions agree with TRBD1. This CDR3 has 15 amino acids. The germline V gene has CDR1 KGHSH and CDR2 LQKENI. Trimming at V came to 5 bases and at J to 3 bases, leaving 7 bases not matched to a gene. The CDR3 nucleotides read TGTGCCAGCTCAGGGAACAGGGGGCAGTACACTGAAGCTTTCTTT. This gives the protein CASSGNRGQYTEAFF. The full variable domain, completed using reference TRBV18 and TRBJ1-1, is NAGVMQNPRHLVRRRGQEARLRCSPMKGHSHVYWYRQLPEEGLKFMVYLQKENIIDESGMPKERFSAEFPKEGPSILRIQQVVRGDSAAYFCASSGNRGQYTEAFFGQGTRLTVV.

This clonotype came up once. A much larger clone sits a single nucleotide away, making a read error possible. In DNA form, the CDR3 reads TGTGCCAGCAGTGTCAGGACAGGGGTCACGGAAGCTTTGTTT. Translation: CASSVRTGVTEALF. The V gene is TRBV2, the J gene TRBJ1-1, with TRBD1 identical over 9 bases. The CDR3 totals 14 residues. CDR1 SNHLY and CDR2 FYNNEI come from the germline V gene.

Written as DNA, the CDR3 is TGTGCCAGCAGCTTAGACGGGGTAGGCTCCTACAATGAGCAGTACTTC. It translates to CASSLDGVGSYNEQYF. This rearrangement joins TRBV11-2 to TRBJ2-1, with D maybe TRBD2 (5 bases). The end of the DNA aligns better with TRBJ2-7, so the J call may be wrong. The CDR3 has 16 residues. Per the germline V gene, CDR1 is SGHAT and CDR2 is FQNNGV.

The chain employs TRBV5-1 and TRBJ2-2; D gene unclear. The V gene's germline CDR1 is SGHRS and CDR2 YFSETQ. The CDR3 is made up of 14 amino acids. The V end lost 4 bases, the J end lost 2 bases, and 9 bases lay between the germline ends. The CDR3 sequence is CASSRLPNTGELFF. CDR3 bases: TGCGCCAGCAGCCGGCTCCCTAACACCGGGGAGCTGTTTTTT.

This chain links TRBV11-2 with TRBJ1-2, with a tentative D call TRBD1 (5 bases). V was shortened by 1 base and J by 1 base, with 19 bases between the two germline ends. The CDR3 extends over 18 amino acids. Germline loops: CDR1 SGHAT, CDR2 FQNNGV. CDR3 bases: TGTGCCAGCAGCTTAGGCTTTTTCGGGGCAGAAGTTAACTATGGCTACACCTTC. It yields the protein CASSLGFFGAEVNYGYTF.